The next 3 T cell receptor beta chains were all read from a single sample in a study of shared clonotypes between healthy human individuals. Produced via immunoSEQ multiplex PCR; TCRdb's table is partial and in-frame only. This sample yields hundreds of thousands of clones, of which around 72% are seen a single time; over 1.5% belongs to the top ten. Sequencing was done on a sample of memory CD4+ T cells sorted from blood. The subset here: CD45RA-negative fraction. These receptors originate from a woman aged 25-40 years in good health.

Turning to this clone: This same CDR3 is encoded by further DNA sequences in the sample. The V and J genes are TRBV20-1 and TRBJ2-7, with TRBD2 matching over 8 bases. The J segment lost 4 bases and the V segment lost 7 bases, leaving 3 bases of the junction unmatched. CDR3 length: 11 residues. In germline, CDR1 is DFQATT, CDR2 SNEGSKA (reference sequence). CDR3 sequence (DNA): TGCAGTGGGGCTAGCGGGTACGAGCAGTACTTC. Its translation is CSGASGYEQYF.

This clone appeared a single time. The rearrangement links TRBV19 to TRBJ1-1; a possible D gene is TRBD1 (5 bases). The germline gives CDR1 LNHDA, CDR2 SQIVND (reference sequence). V was pared by 7 bases and J by 0 bases, with 12 bases between. The CDR3 totals 14 residues. The CDR3 here is CASINLGVNTEAFF. In DNA, the CDR3 is TGTGCCAGTATAAACCTGGGGGTGAACACTGAAGCTTTCTTT.

V usage is TRBV15 and J usage is TRBJ1-1; no firm D call. This CDR3 contains 14 residues. Trimming stripped 0 bases from V and 5 bases from J, with 10 bases between. CDR1 is LNHNV, CDR2 YYDKDF, per germline (reference sequence). Written as DNA, the CDR3 is TGTGCCACCAGCAGAGATCGTTGGGGTACTGAAGCTTTCTTT. Translated: CATSRDRWGTEAFF.